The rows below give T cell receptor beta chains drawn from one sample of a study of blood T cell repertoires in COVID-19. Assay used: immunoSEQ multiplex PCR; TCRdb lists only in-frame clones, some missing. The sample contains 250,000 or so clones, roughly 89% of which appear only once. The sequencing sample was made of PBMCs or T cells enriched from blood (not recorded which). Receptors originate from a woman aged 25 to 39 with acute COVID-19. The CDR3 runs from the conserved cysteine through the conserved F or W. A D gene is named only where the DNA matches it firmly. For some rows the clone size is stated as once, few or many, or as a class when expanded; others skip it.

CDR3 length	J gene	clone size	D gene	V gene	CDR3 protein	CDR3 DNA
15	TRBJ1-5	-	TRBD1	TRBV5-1	CASSLGDRQGQPQHF	TGCGCCAGCAGCTTGGGGGACAGACAGGGCCAGCCCCAGCATTTT
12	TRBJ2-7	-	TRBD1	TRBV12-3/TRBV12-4	CASSLERDRAHF	TGTGCCAGCAGTTTGGAACGAGACAGGGCGCACTTC
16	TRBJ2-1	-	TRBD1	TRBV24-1	CATSDFSRTGRNEQFF	TGTGCCACCAGTGATTTTAGCCGGACAGGTCGGAATGAGCAGTTCTTC
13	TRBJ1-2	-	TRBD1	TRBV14	CASSLGQDYGYTF	TGTGCCAGCAGCCTGGGACAGGACTATGGCTACACCTTC
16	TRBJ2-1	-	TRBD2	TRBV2	CASTRGRGGPYNEQFF	TGTGCCAGCACCAGAGGACGGGGGGGCCCATACAATGAGCAGTTCTTC
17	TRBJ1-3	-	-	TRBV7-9	CASSPTPTGYSGNTIYF	TGTGCCAGCAGCCCTACCCCGACAGGCTACTCTGGAAACACCATATATTTT
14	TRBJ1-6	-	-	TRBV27	CASSFNRNNSPLHF	TGTGCCAGCAGTTTTAACAGAAATAATTCACCCCTCCACTTT
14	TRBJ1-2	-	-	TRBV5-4	CASSQDSSNYGYTF	TGTGCCAGCAGTCAGGACAGTTCTAACTATGGCTACACCTTC
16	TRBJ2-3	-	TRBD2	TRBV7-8	CASSLQAGGPTDTQYF	TGTGCCAGCAGCTTACAAGCGGGGGGGCCCACAGATACGCAGTATTTT
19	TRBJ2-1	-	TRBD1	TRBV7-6	CASSRYFTISTGKYNEQFF	TGTGCCAGCAGCAGATACTTTACCATTTCGACAGGGAAATACAATGAGCAGTTCTTC
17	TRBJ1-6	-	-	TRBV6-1	CASSVGQGIPYNSPLHF	TGTGCCAGCAGTGTGGGGCAGGGGATCCCCTATAATTCACCCCTCCACTTT
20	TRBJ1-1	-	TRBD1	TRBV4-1	CASSHSPGRRGRRTNTEAFF	TGCGCCAGCAGCCATTCCCCGGGTCGGAGGGGGCGAAGGACGAACACTGAAGCTTTCTTT
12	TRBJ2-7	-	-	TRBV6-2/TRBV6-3	CASSYGPYEQYF	TGTGCCAGCAGTTACGGCCCCTACGAGCAGTACTTC
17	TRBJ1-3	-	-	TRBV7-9	CASSLRGRLHSGNTIYF	TGTGCCAGCAGCTTGCGAGGGCGACTTCACTCTGGAAACACCATATATTTT
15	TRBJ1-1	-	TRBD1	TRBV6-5	CASNSHTDRGVEAFF	TGTGCCAGCAACTCCCACACGGACAGGGGGGTGGAAGCTTTCTTT
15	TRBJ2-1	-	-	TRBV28	CASSSPDKAYNEQFF	TGTGCCAGCAGTTCCCCCGACAAGGCCTACAATGAGCAGTTCTTC
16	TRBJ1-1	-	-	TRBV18	CASSPGLRVSDPEAFF	TGTGCCAGCTCACCGGGCCTGAGGGTGAGTGACCCTGAAGCTTTCTTT
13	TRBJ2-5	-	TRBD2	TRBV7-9	CASRGGSGETQYF	TGTGCCAGCAGGGGGGGGTCGGGTGAGACCCAGTACTTC
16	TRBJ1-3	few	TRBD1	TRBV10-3	CAISEFLGGAGNTIYF	TGTGCCATCAGTGAGTTTCTAGGGGGCGCTGGAAACACCATATATTTT
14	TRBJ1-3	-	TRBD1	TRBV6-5	CATRTGHSGNTIYF	TGTGCCACTCGGACAGGCCACTCTGGAAACACCATATATTTT
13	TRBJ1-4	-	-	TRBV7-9	CASSPTGNEKLFF	TGTGCCAGCAGCCCCACAGGCAATGAAAAACTGTTTTTT
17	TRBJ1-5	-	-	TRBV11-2	CASSPSGPSGSNQPQHF	TGTGCCAGCAGCCCGAGTGGGCCTTCTGGGAGCAATCAGCCCCAGCATTTT
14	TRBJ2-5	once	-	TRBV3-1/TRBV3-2	CASSHGGSQETQYF	TGTGCCAGCAGCCATGGGGGGTCCCAAGAGACCCAGTACTTC
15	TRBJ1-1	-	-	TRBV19	CASSILGTGGTEAFF	TGTGCCAGTAGTATCCTAGGGACTGGGGGCACTGAAGCTTTCTTT
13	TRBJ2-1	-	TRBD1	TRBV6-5	CASSLGTGNEQFF	TGTGCCAGCAGTCTCGGGACAGGGAATGAGCAGTTCTTC
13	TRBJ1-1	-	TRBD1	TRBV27	CASTGGSNTEAFF	TGTGCCAGTACAGGGGGAAGTAACACTGAAGCTTTCTTT
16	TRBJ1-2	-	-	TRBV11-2	CASSSTRGGRASGYTF	TGTGCCAGCAGCTCTACCCGCGGGGGTAGAGCTAGTGGCTACACCTTC
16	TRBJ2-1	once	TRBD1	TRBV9	CASSVTSGGTYNEQFF	TGTGCCAGCAGCGTAACCTCAGGGGGCACCTACAATGAGCAGTTCTTC
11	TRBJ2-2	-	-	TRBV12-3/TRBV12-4	CASSFRGELFF	TGTGCCAGCAGTTTCCGCGGGGAGCTGTTTTTT
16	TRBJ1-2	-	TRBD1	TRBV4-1	CASSPPGGDLNYGYTF	TGCGCCAGCAGCCCTCCAGGGGGAGACTTGAACTATGGCTACACCTTC
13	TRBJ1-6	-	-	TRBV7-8	CASSLNSDSPLHF	TGTGCCAGCAGCTTAAATAGCGATTCACCCCTCCACTTT
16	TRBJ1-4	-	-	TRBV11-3	CASSSVSRQINEKLFF	TGTGCCAGCAGCTCCGTCTCGCGACAGATTAATGAAAAACTGTTTTTT
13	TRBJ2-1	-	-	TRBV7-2	CASSFSLYNEQFF	TGTGCCAGCAGCTTCTCCCTCTACAATGAGCAGTTCTTC
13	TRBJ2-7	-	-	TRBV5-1	CASSLNPTYEQYF	TGCGCCAGCAGCCTGAATCCTACCTACGAGCAGTACTTC
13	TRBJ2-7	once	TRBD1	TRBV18	CASAAGTEYEQYF	TGTGCCAGCGCCGCCGGGACAGAGTACGAGCAGTACTTC
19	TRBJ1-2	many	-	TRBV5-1	CASSLPPRGRRPTNYGYTF	TGCGCCAGCAGCTTACCCCCGCGAGGCAGACGGCCAACTAACTATGGCTACACCTTC
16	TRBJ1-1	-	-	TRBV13	CAGRQSMRARDTEAFF	TGTGCCGGCAGACAATCCATGAGGGCGAGGGACACTGAAGCTTTCTTT
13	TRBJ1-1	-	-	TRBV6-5	CASSLQGGTEAFF	TGTGCCAGCAGTCTACAGGGTGGGACTGAAGCTTTCTTT
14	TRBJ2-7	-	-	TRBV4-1	CASSPALGTYEQYF	TGCGCCAGCAGCCCCGCACTAGGGACCTACGAGCAGTACTTC
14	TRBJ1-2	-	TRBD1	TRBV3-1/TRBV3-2	CASSQGTGGYGYTF	TGTGCCAGCAGCCAAGGGACAGGGGGCTATGGCTACACCTTC
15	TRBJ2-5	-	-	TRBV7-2	CASSFLRGLGETQYF	TGTGCCAGCAGCTTCTTGCGGGGGCTAGGAGAGACCCAGTACTTC
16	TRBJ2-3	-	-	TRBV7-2	CASSFRQPLSTDTQYF	TGTGCCAGCAGCTTCCGACAGCCCCTGAGCACAGATACGCAGTATTTT
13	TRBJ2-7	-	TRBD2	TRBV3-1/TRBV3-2	CASSSGLASEQYF	TGTGCCAGCAGCTCGGGACTAGCGAGCGAGCAGTACTTC
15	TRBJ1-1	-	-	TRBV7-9	CASRHQRSGNTEAFF	TGTGCCAGCAGACATCAGCGGTCAGGGAACACTGAAGCTTTCTTT
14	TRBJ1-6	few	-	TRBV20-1	CSATDQGAGSPLHF	TGCAGTGCTACTGATCAGGGTGCTGGTTCACCCCTCCACTTT
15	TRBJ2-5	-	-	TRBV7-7	CASSFSKDSQETQYF	TGTGCTAGCAGCTTTAGTAAGGACTCGCAAGAGACCCAGTACTTC
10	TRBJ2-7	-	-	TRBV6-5	CASGGNEQYF	TGTGCCAGCGGGGGGAACGAGCAGTACTTC
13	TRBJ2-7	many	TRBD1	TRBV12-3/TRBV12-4	CASRGTGEYEQYF	TGTGCCAGCAGGGGGACAGGCGAATACGAGCAGTACTTC
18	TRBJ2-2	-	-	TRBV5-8	CASSGDNRGFVSTGELFF	TGTGCCAGCAGCGGTGACAATCGGGGATTTGTGAGCACCGGGGAGCTGTTTTTT
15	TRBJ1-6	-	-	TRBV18	CASSPSTETNSPLHF	TGTGCCAGCTCACCATCGACAGAGACAAATTCACCCCTCCACTTT
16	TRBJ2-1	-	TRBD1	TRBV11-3	CASSYGTGAAISEQFF	TGTGCCAGCAGCTACGGGACAGGGGCGGCAATTAGTGAGCAGTTCTTC
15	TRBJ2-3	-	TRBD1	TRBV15	CATRDWDRVTDTQYF	TGTGCCACCAGGGACTGGGACAGGGTTACAGATACGCAGTATTTT
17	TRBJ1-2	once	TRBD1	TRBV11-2	CASSLEDRVILNYGYTF	TGTGCCAGCAGCTTAGAGGACAGGGTGATCCTAAACTATGGCTACACCTTC
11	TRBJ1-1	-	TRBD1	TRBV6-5	CASSHRGTAFF	TGTGCCAGCAGCCACAGGGGTACGGCTTTCTTT
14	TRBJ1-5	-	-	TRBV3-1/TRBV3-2	CASSKGLADQPQHF	TGTGCCAGCAGCAAGGGGCTAGCGGATCAGCCCCAGCATTTT
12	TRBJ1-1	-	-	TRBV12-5	CASVSGGSEAFF	TGTGCTAGTGTCTCGGGAGGGTCCGAAGCTTTCTTT
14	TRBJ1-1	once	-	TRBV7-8	CASSLRQPNTEAFF	TGTGCCAGCAGCTTGAGACAGCCGAACACTGAAGCTTTCTTT
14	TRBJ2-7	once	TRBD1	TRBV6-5	CASSYLRGSHEQYF	TGTGCCAGCAGTTACCTCAGGGGGAGCCATGAGCAGTACTTC
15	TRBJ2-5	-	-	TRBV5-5	CASSSRPTGRETQYF	TGTGCCAGCAGCTCCCGACCGACAGGAAGGGAGACCCAGTACTTC
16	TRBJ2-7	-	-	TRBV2	CASSGLETTVAYEQYF	TGTGCCAGCAGTGGATTAGAAACGACAGTAGCCTACGAGCAGTACTTC